The 24 T cell receptor beta chains presented below share a single source sample, sequenced in a study of cytomegalovirus exposure and HLA in healthy donors. PCR amplification relied on 60 Vbeta primers (plus 13 Jbeta primers). Method: immunoSEQ multiplex PCR; TCRdb's copy keeps in-frame clones and lacks some. The sample consists of some 150,000 clones, 70% to 90% of them appearing once. Sequenced sample: PBMCs. The origin of the receptors is a man over 45 in good health and CMV-seronegative.

The chain carries TRBV9 and TRBJ2-5; 8 nucleotides match TRBD1. V was clipped by 4 bases and J by 5 bases; unmatched bases: 7. Germline loops: CDR1 SGDLS, CDR2 YYNGEE. This CDR3 contains 14 residues. The CDR3: CASSFGQGVETQYF. The CDR3 DNA reads TGTGCCAGCAGCTTCGGACAGGGTGTCGAGACCCAGTACTTC.

This chain joins TRBV28 and TRBJ1-2; 12 bases are shared with TRBD1. The length of the CDR3 is 16 residues. Germline V gives CDR1 MDHEN, CDR2 SYDVKM. With 4 bases clipped from V and 5 bases from J, the junction kept 8 bases outside the gene matches. The CDR3 spells CASSYSGTGGRYGYTF. The CDR3 DNA sequence: TGTGCCAGCAGTTATTCCGGGACAGGGGGCCGGTATGGCTACACCTTC.

This rearrangement joins TRBV5-5 to TRBJ2-7, with 8 bases fitting TRBD2. Trimming at V came to 3 bases and at J to 3 bases, leaving 11 bases not matched to a gene. Germline V CDR1 and CDR2: SGHKS, YYEKEE (reference sequence). This CDR3 has 16 amino acids. The CDR3 sequence is CASSWGRAGGHYEQYF. As DNA, the CDR3 is TGTGCCAGCAGCTGGGGGCGGGCGGGGGGCCACTACGAGCAGTACTTC. The entire variable domain, with the rest obtained from reference TRBV5-5 and TRBJ2-7, is as follows: DAGVTQSPTHLIKTRGQQVTLRCSPISGHKSVSWYQQVLGQGPQFIFQYYEKEERGRGNFPDRFSARQFPNYSSELNVNALLLGDSALYLCASSWGRAGGHYEQYFGPGTRLTVT.

The V gene is TRBV29-1, the J gene TRBJ2-2, with 9 bases lining up with TRBD2. V lost 5 bases to trimming and J lost 2 bases; unmatched junction nucleotides: 6. This CDR3 contains 15 residues. The germline V gene encodes CDR1 SQVTM and CDR2 ANQGSEA. The CDR3 reads CSVRSSGGNTGELFF. CDR3 nucleotides: TGCAGCGTTCGGAGTAGCGGGGGAAACACCGGGGAGCTGTTTTTT.

The V and J genes are TRBV6-4 and TRBJ1-2; perhaps TRBD1 as D (6 bases). The CDR3 loop spans 14 amino acids. Germline assignment: CDR1 MRHNA and CDR2 SNTAGT. V dropped 3 bases and J dropped 6 bases, with 14 bases sitting between them. The CDR3 region is CASSDAGATNGYTF. For the CDR3, the DNA is TGTGCCAGCAGTGATGCGGGGGCGACTAATGGCTACACCTTC.

The V gene is TRBV7-9, the J gene TRBJ1-1, with TRBD1 as a possible D gene (5 bases). The CDR3 consists of 14 residues. V was trimmed by 5 bases and J by 6 bases, leaving 16 bases between them. Per the germline V gene, CDR1 is SEHNR and CDR2 is FQNEAQ (reference sequence). This CDR3 reads CASSPQGGVAEAFF. In DNA, the CDR3 is TGTGCCAGCAGCCCCCAGGGCGGGGTCGCTGAAGCTTTCTTT.

The V call is TRBV19, the J call TRBJ1-5; D is undetermined. With 0 bases removed from V and 7 bases from J, the gap between germline ends came to 13 bases. Germline CDR1 LNHDA, CDR2 SQIVND (reference sequence). The CDR3 runs to 15 residues. The CDR3 DNA follows: TGTGCCAGTAGTATAGATCTTACGAGGGAGCAGCCCCAGCATTTT. Translating gives CASSIDLTREQPQHF.

This chain joins TRBV19 and TRBJ2-2, with D perhaps matching TRBD1 (5 bases). V lost 7 bases and J lost 3, with 15 bases in between. CDR3 size: 15 residues. Germline CDR1 and CDR2: LNHDA and SQIVND (reference sequence). The CDR3 DNA reads as TGTGCCAGTACCCAGGTTAAGGGGTACACCGGGGAGCTGTTTTTT. Its translation is CASTQVKGYTGELFF.

This rearrangement joins TRBV5-4 to TRBJ2-3, with 12 bases aligning to TRBD2. The CDR3 extends over 16 amino acids. The V gene's germline CDR1 is SGHNT and CDR2 YYREEE (reference sequence). V was pared by 1 base and J by 6 bases, with 6 bases of the junction left unmatched. The CDR3 spells CASSLRLAGVRDTQYF. CDR3 bases: TGTGCCAGCAGCTTGAGACTAGCGGGAGTGCGTGATACGCAGTATTTT.

The chain couples TRBV5-4 to TRBJ2-1; the D gene is possibly TRBD1 (6 bases). In germline, CDR1 is SGHNT, CDR2 YYREEE (reference sequence). Trimming shortened V by 3 bases and J by 6 bases, and 16 bases separated the two germline ends. The CDR3 has 15 residues. The CDR3 nucleotides read TGTGCCAGCAGCTCACAGGGCCCTGGCACCAATGAGCAGTTCTTC. This encodes CASSSQGPGTNEQFF.

The genes are TRBV7-8 and TRBJ1-4, with D possibly matching TRBD1 (6 bases). This CDR3 is built from 15 residues. Germline V gene sequence: CDR1 SGHVS, CDR2 FQNEAQ. Trimming stripped 6 bases from V and 3 bases from J, with 14 bases between. CDR3 coding DNA: TGTGCCAGCAGGTCCGACAGGCGGGCTAATGAAAAACTGTTTTTT. Protein: CASRSDRRANEKLFF.

This clone showed up just a few times. The rearrangement uses TRBV6-6 and TRBJ2-1; 8 nucleotides match TRBD2. This CDR3 has 14 amino acids. Germline-derived CDR1 and CDR2 are MNHNY and SVGAGI (reference sequence). Losses at the gene ends were 2 bases for V and 9 bases for J; bases not matched to a gene: 6. The CDR3 loop reads CASSYRKRESEQFF. CDR3 sequence (DNA): TGTGCCAGCAGTTACCGGAAGCGGGAGAGTGAGCAGTTCTTC.

J is TRBJ2-4 and V is TRBV5-4, with TRBD1 identical over 10 bases. CDR3 size: 15 residues. Per the germline V gene, CDR1 is SGHNT and CDR2 is YYREEE (reference sequence). V lost 4 bases, J lost 8 bases, and 9 bases stayed unmatched. The CDR3 loop reads CASSTRGQGRDIQYF. In nucleotides, the CDR3 is TGTGCCAGCAGCACAAGGGGACAGGGGAGAGACATTCAGTACTTC.

The CDR3 region is CATSRDLGRGAQPQHF. The CDR3 DNA follows: TGTGCCACCAGCAGAGATCTGGGCAGGGGAGCTCAGCCCCAGCATTTT. The chain joins TRBV15 to TRBJ1-5; TRBD1 is a possible D gene (6 bases). The germline gives CDR1 LNHNV, CDR2 YYDKDF (reference sequence). V was pared by 0 bases and J by 6 bases, with 15 bases between. The CDR3 is 16 amino acids.

The CDR3 DNA follows: TGTGCCAGCACCAGGGACAGGGTGGGGCACAATGAGCAGTTCTTC. Protein product: CASTRDRVGHNEQFF. The chain carries TRBV2 and TRBJ2-1; 9 bases line up with TRBD1. The CDR3 sequence is 15 residues long. Germline V gives CDR1 SNHLY, CDR2 FYNNEI. The J segment lost 5 bases and the V segment lost 7 bases, leaving 9 bases of the junction unmatched.

This clone has a single count. This chain connects TRBV19 to TRBJ1-5; tentatively, D is TRBD1 (5 bases). Germline CDR1 and CDR2: LNHDA and SQIVND (reference sequence). V lost 7 bases, J lost 6 bases, and 10 bases lay in between. The CDR3 length is 12 residues. CDR3 residues: CASNGGVQPQHF. In DNA form, the CDR3 reads TGTGCCAGTAACGGAGGGGTTCAGCCCCAGCATTTT. The full variable domain, with the rest looked up from reference TRBV19 and TRBJ1-5, is DGGITQSPKYLFRKEGQNVTLSCEQNLNHDAMYWYRQDPGQGLRLIYYSQIVNDFQKGDIAEGYSVSREKKESFPLTVTSAQKNPTAFYLCASNGGVQPQHFGDGTRLSIL.

About this clone itself: This same CDR3 is encoded by further DNA sequences in the sample. V usage is TRBV5-6 and J usage is TRBJ1-5, with D uncertain. Germline lookup yields CDR1 SGHDT and CDR2 YYEEEE. The V end was cut by 1 base, the J end by 7 bases, with 12 bases between. CDR3 length: 14 amino acids. The CDR3 nucleotides are TGTGCCAGCAGCTTGAGGCGGGCTCGGCAGCCCCAGCATTTT. It codes for CASSLRRARQPQHF. Complete variable domain (other parts from reference TRBV5-6 and TRBJ1-5): DAGVTQSPTHLIKTRGQQVTLRCSPKSGHDTVSWYQQALGQGPQFIFQYYEEEERQRGNFPDRFSGHQFPNYSSELNVNALLLGDSALYLCASSLRRARQPQHFGDGTRLSIL.

The V and J genes are TRBV7-9 and TRBJ2-7, with 12 positions matching TRBD1. With V trimmed by 5 bases and J by 3 bases, 8 bases remained unmatched. Germline V CDR1 and CDR2: SEHNR, FQNEAQ (reference sequence). The CDR3 is 16 amino acids. In DNA, the CDR3 is TGTGCCAGCAGCAGGTCCGGGACAGGGGGCTACTACGAGCAGTACTTC. Translation: CASSRSGTGGYYEQYF.

As DNA, the CDR3 is TGTGCCAGCAGCCAAGAGCATTGGGCTAGCGGGAGCGAGGAGACCCAGTACTTC. It is translated as CASSQEHWASGSEETQYF. This chain links TRBV4-2 with TRBJ2-5, with 10 bases matching TRBD2. Per germline, CDR1 LGHNA and CDR2 YNFKEQ. The V segment lost 0 bases and the J segment 5 bases; nucleotides outside the gene matches: 12. This CDR3 has 18 amino acids.

This rearrangement joins TRBV10-1 to TRBJ2-2, with 8 nucleotides matching TRBD1. This CDR3 contains 14 residues. Trimming took 3 bases from V and 7 from J; bases not matched to a gene: 4. The germline CDR1 and CDR2 sequences are WNHNN and SYGVQD (reference sequence). In DNA form, the CDR3 reads TGCGCCAGCAGTGACCACAGGGGGTTCGGGGAGCTGTTTTTT. Its translation is CASSDHRGFGELFF.

The gene calls are TRBV6-1 and TRBJ2-7; maybe TRBD1 (5 bases). Germline V gene lookup returns CDR1 MNHNS and CDR2 SASEGT. The ends were cut back, 7 bases at V and 1 base at J, with 14 bases in the middle. The CDR3 is made up of 14 amino acids. The CDR3 coding sequence is TGTGCCAGCAAGCAGGGTCGTCTATCCTACGAGCAGTACTTC. Translation: CASKQGRLSYEQYF.

The chain links TRBV11-2 to TRBJ2-7; D is uncertain. Germline loops: CDR1 SGHAT, CDR2 FQNNGV. This CDR3 has 13 amino acids. Deletions cut 3 bases from V and 4 bases from J, with 10 bases between. CDR3 DNA sequence: TGTGCCAGCAGCTTCTCCTCCCTGTACGAGCAGTACTTC. Its protein is CASSFSSLYEQYF.

The chain employs TRBV11-1 and TRBJ1-6; D gene unclear. The germline V and J ends were trimmed by 4 bases and 4 bases, with 5 bases remaining between them. Germline values: CDR1 SGHAT, CDR2 FQDESV (reference sequence). This CDR3 has 13 residues. Here the CDR3 DNA reads TGTGCCAGCAGCTCTATGTATAATTCACCCCTCCACTTT. Its translation is CASSSMYNSPLHF.

The V and J genes are TRBV2 and TRBJ2-7, with 10 positions matching TRBD1. V was pared by 4 bases and J by 3 bases, with 6 bases of the junction left unmatched. This CDR3 contains 15 residues. Per germline, CDR1 SNHLY and CDR2 FYNNEI. The CDR3 here is CASSVSGTGVYEQYF. The CDR3 DNA is TGTGCCAGCAGTGTATCCGGGACAGGGGTCTACGAGCAGTACTTC.